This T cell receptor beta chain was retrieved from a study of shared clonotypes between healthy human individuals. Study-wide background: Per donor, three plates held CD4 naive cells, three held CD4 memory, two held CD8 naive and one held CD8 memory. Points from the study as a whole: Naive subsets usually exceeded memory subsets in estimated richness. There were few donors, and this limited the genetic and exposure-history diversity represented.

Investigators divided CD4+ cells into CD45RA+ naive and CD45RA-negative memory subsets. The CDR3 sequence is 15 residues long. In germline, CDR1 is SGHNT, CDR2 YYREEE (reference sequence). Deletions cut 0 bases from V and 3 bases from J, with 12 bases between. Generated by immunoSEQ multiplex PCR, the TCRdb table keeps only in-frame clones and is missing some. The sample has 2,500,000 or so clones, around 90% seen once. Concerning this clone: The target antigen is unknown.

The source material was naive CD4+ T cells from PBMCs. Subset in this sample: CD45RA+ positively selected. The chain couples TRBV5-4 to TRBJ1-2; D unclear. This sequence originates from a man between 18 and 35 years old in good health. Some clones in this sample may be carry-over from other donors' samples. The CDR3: CASSLAVTDDYGYTF. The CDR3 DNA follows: TGTGCCAGCAGCTTGGCCGTGACTGATGACTATGGCTACACCTTC.